What follows are 17 T cell receptor beta chains derived from one specimen sequenced in a study of early T cells in non-severe SARS-CoV-2 infection. Via MiXCR, TCRdb re-called the 5' RACE reads, giving one row per CDR3 protein. In the table there are some 58,000 distinct CDR3 sequences, under 15% of which are singletons. The sequencing sample was made of whole blood. The receptors come from an adult who was a healthcare worker with PCR-confirmed SARS-CoV-2 infection or an uninfected control (not recorded which).

The table lists this clonotype with many counts. The rearrangement uses TRBV12-3 or TRBV12-4 and TRBJ1-1, with 8 bases that match TRBD1. With 5 bases clipped from V and 0 bases from J, the junction kept 5 bases outside the gene matches. The CDR3 contains 15 residues. The CDR3 DNA reads TGTGCCAGCAGTCCACGGACAGGGATGAACACTGAAGCTTTCTTT. Translated, it gives CASSPRTGMNTEAFF.

This clonotype was counted only a few times. The V gene is TRBV20-1, the J gene TRBJ2-3; D is unresolved. The CDR3 runs 11 residues. V gave up 3 bases and J gave up 5 bases, with 6 bases separating them. The germline V gene encodes CDR1 DFQATT and CDR2 SNEGSKA (reference sequence). CDR3 sequence: CSASTRDTQYF. CDR3 bases: TGCAGTGCTAGCACCCGAGATACGCAGTATTTT.

About this clonotype itself: One end of the junction fails to match germline, which may point to a read error. The CDR3 DNA sequence: TGTGCCGGCAGGCTTGACAGGGGGGACACTGAAGCTTTCTTT. Its protein product is CAGRLDRGDTEAFF. This chain connects TRBV6-6 to TRBJ1-1; TRBD1 matches at 9 bases. CDR3 length equals 14 residues. The germline CDR1 and CDR2 sequences are MNHNY and SVGAGI (reference sequence).

The chain is built from TRBV4-1 and TRBJ1-6; TRBD1 matches 7 bases. CDR1 is MGHRA, CDR2 YSYEKL, per germline. The V gene end was trimmed by 0 bases and the J gene end by 7 bases; junction bases not matched to a gene: 3. The CDR3 has 15 residues. CDR3 residues: CASSQEGGPNSPLHF. Written as DNA, the CDR3 is TGCGCCAGCAGCCAAGAAGGGGGCCCCAATTCACCCCTCCACTTT.

The chain joins TRBV3-1 to TRBJ2-1, with 14 bases identical to TRBD2. The CDR3 totals 15 residues. Germline CDR1 and CDR2: LGHDT and YNNKEL (reference sequence). Trimming took 5 bases from V and 9 from J; bases not matched to a gene: 6. The CDR3 DNA sequence: TGTGCCAGCAGCTCCGGGACTAGCGGGGGTCCTGAGCAGTTCTTC. This codes for CASSSGTSGGPEQFF.

This clonotype was counted only a few times. The chain carries TRBV6-1 and TRBJ2-3; 9 bases align to TRBD1. J was trimmed by 3 bases and V by 0 bases; bases with no gene match: 4. The germline V gene has CDR1 MNHNS and CDR2 SASEGT. This CDR3 contains 16 residues. The CDR3 nucleotides read TGTGCCAGCAGTGAAGCGTTAGGACAGGGGACAGATACGCAGTATTTT. Translating it yields CASSEALGQGTDTQYF.

This clonotype was detected only a few times. The V call is TRBV12-3 or TRBV12-4, the J call TRBJ2-6; the D gene is possibly TRBD2 (6 bases). The V gene lost 2 bases and the J gene lost 2 bases, with 7 bases spanning the gap. CDR3 length: 15 amino acids. This CDR3 reads CASSLRRAGANVLTF. As DNA, the CDR3 is TGTGCCAGCAGTTTACGGAGGGCTGGGGCCAACGTCCTGACTTTC.

This clonotype was counted a few times. The chain is built from TRBV11-2 and TRBJ2-5; D is ambiguous. This CDR3 has 14 amino acids. Trimming took off 1 base at V and 5 bases at J, with 11 bases between the two ends. The germline V gene has CDR1 SGHAT and CDR2 FQNNGV. CDR3 region: CASSLGIGWETQYF. The DNA for the CDR3 is TGTGCCAGCAGCTTAGGGATAGGGTGGGAGACCCAGTACTTC.

This clonotype was seen only a few times. V gene TRBV11-2 combines with J gene TRBJ2-3; no definite D call. Trimming took off 5 bases at V and 4 bases at J, with 10 bases between the two ends. This CDR3 contains 13 residues. Germline-derived CDR1 and CDR2 are SGHAT and FQNNGV. The CDR3 region is CASSELGSDTQYF. The CDR3 DNA reads as TGTGCCAGCAGCGAGCTAGGGTCAGATACGCAGTATTTT.

This clonotype has more than one count but fewer than ten. V usage is TRBV4-3 and J usage is TRBJ2-1; TRBD2 matches 13 bases. Per germline, CDR1 LGHNA and CDR2 YSLEER. V lost 4 bases to trimming and J lost 0 bases; unmatched junction nucleotides: 12. This CDR3 is built from 20 residues. The CDR3 reads CASSPRLAGGSVDSYNEQFF. CDR3 nucleotide sequence: TGCGCCAGCAGCCCACGACTAGCGGGGGGTAGTGTCGACTCCTACAATGAGCAGTTCTTC.

The rearrangement links TRBV14 to TRBJ2-3; 11 nucleotides align to TRBD2. CDR3 size: 17 residues. CDR1 is SGHDN, CDR2 FVKESK, per germline. V trimming: 1 base; J trimming: 1 base; junction bases outside the gene matches: 4. CDR3 nucleotides: TGTGCCAGCAGCCAAGGCCTAGCGGGGGGTCGCACAGATACGCAGTATTTT. Translated: CASSQGLAGGRTDTQYF.

This clonotype has ten or more counts. The J gene is TRBJ2-7, the V gene TRBV6-6; 7 positions match TRBD1. V was clipped by 5 bases and J by 4 bases; unmatched bases: 17. The germline V gene has CDR1 MNHNY and CDR2 SVGAGI (reference sequence). The CDR3 has 17 amino acids. CDR3 protein: CASSTPPGQVYFYEQYF. In DNA, the CDR3 is TGTGCCAGCAGTACTCCACCAGGACAGGTCTACTTTTACGAGCAGTACTTC.

V is TRBV9 and J is TRBJ2-2; D is perhaps TRBD1 or TRBD2 (6 bases each). The CDR3 sequence is 17 residues long. The V and J ends lost 0 bases and 4 bases respectively, with 16 bases between them. The germline V gene has CDR1 SGDLS and CDR2 YYNGEE. The CDR3 is CASSVGLGAGSTGELFF. In DNA, the CDR3 is TGTGCCAGCAGCGTAGGTCTGGGGGCCGGGAGCACCGGGGAGCTGTTTTTT.

This clonotype was observed a handful of times. V is TRBV4-1 and J is TRBJ1-4; D ambiguous. There are 12 residues in the CDR3. Trimming took 5 bases from V and 8 from J, leaving 9 bases between them. Germline V gives CDR1 MGHRA, CDR2 YSYEKL. The CDR3 is CASSNTGEKLFF. CDR3 in DNA: TGCGCCAGCAGCAACACGGGAGAAAAACTGTTTTTT.

This clonotype was seen only a few times. The rearrangement links TRBV9 to TRBJ1-4; TRBD1 matches 8 bases. With 3 bases clipped from V and 4 bases from J, the junction kept 14 bases outside the gene matches. The CDR3 runs 18 residues. In germline, CDR1 is SGDLS, CDR2 YYNGEE. DNA for the CDR3: TGTGCCAGCAGCGCGCGGACAGGGCCCAACTATTTTAATGAAAAACTGTTTTTT. Its translation: CASSARTGPNYFNEKLFF.

This clonotype was observed a handful of times. The chain is built from TRBV29-1 and TRBJ1-1; a possible D gene is TRBD1 (6 bases). The CDR3 extends over 12 amino acids. Germline assignment: CDR1 SQVTM and CDR2 ANQGSEA. V was clipped by 7 bases and J by 2 bases, with 11 bases between them. The DNA for the CDR3 is TGCAGCGCCCGGACAGAAAACACTGAAGCTTTCTTT. Amino acids: CSARTENTEAFF.

This clonotype is judged large (0.1 to 1%). The gene calls are TRBV6-6 and TRBJ1-2, with 7 positions matching TRBD1. Germline V gene lookup returns CDR1 MNHNY and CDR2 SVGAGI (reference sequence). The length of the CDR3 is 18 residues. V shed 1 base, J shed 8 bases, and the junction held 19 bases outside the gene matches. The CDR3 sequence: CASSYYASGTDATQGYTF. CDR3 nucleotides: TGTGCCAGCAGTTACTATGCCTCCGGGACAGACGCGACGCAAGGCTACACCTTC.